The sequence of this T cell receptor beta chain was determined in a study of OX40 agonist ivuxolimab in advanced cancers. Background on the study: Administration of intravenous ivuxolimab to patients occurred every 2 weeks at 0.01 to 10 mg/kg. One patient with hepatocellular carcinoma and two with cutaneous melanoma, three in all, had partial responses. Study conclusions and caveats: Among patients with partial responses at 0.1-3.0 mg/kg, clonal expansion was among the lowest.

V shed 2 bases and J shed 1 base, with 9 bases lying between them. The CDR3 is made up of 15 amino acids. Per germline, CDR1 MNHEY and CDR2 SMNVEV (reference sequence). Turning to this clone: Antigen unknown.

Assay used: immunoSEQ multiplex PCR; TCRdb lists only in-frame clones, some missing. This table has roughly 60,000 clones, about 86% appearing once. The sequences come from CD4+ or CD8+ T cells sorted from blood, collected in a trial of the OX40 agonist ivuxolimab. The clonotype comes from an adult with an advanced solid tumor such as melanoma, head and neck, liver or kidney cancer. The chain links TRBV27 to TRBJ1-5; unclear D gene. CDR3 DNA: TGTGCCAGCAGTTTAGGCCCCCAAAGCAATCAGCCCCAGCATTTT. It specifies CASSLGPQSNQPQHF.